These 6 T cell receptor beta chains were sequenced from one sample in a study of cytomegalovirus exposure and HLA in healthy donors. Amplification used 60 Vbeta primers and 13 Jbeta primers. The data were produced by immunoSEQ multiplex PCR, yet TCRdb's version contains in-frame clones alone and is incomplete. Here the sample table reports 130,000 or so clones. Sequenced material: PBMCs. Source of these receptors: a woman aged 55 to 70 in good health and CMV-seronegative.

V gene TRBV4-1 combines with J gene TRBJ2-1; no clear D gene. The CDR3 is 16 amino acids. The germline CDR1 and CDR2 sequences are MGHRA and YSYEKL. Trimming pared 0 bases from V and 0 bases from J, leaving 9 bases between. The CDR3 coding sequence is TGCGCCAGCAGCCAAGATCAAGCTTACTCCTACAATGAGCAGTTCTTC. It translates to CASSQDQAYSYNEQFF.

This sequence joins TRBV18 and TRBJ2-2; D is uncertain. This CDR3 has 16 residues. V lost 6 bases to trimming and J lost 0 bases, with 14 bases between them. Germline-derived CDR1 and CDR2 are KGHSH and LQKENI. The CDR3 region is CASSRGSTANTGELFF. The CDR3, as DNA: TGTGCCAGCTCCCGAGGTTCGACGGCGAACACCGGGGAGCTGTTTTTT.

This chain links TRBV28 with TRBJ1-1; 9 nucleotides line up with TRBD1. V trimming: 5 bases; J trimming: 4 bases; junction bases outside the gene matches: 5. Germline V CDR1 and CDR2: MDHEN, SYDVKM. There are 14 residues in the CDR3. The CDR3 is CASSLQGAVTEAFF. The CDR3 nucleotides read TGTGCCAGCAGTCTACAGGGGGCCGTCACTGAAGCTTTCTTT. Complete variable domain (other parts from reference TRBV28 and TRBJ1-1): DVKVTQSSRYLVKRTGEKVFLECVQDMDHENMFWYRQDPGLGLRLIYFSYDVKMKEKGDIPEGYSVSREKKERFSLILESASTNQTSMYLCASSLQGAVTEAFFGQGTRLTVV.

The chain recombines TRBV2 with TRBJ2-7, with 9 bases fitting TRBD1. There are 15 residues in the CDR3. The V gene's germline CDR1 is SNHLY and CDR2 FYNNEI. J was trimmed by 6 bases and V by 3 bases; bases with no gene match: 9. CDR3 bases: TGTGCCAGCAGTGATAGAACAGGGGGCATGACCGAGCAGTACTTC. Translated: CASSDRTGGMTEQYF.

V and J are TRBV7-3 and TRBJ1-6; 7 bases match TRBD1. This CDR3 region has 14 residues. Germline V gene lookup returns CDR1 SGHTA and CDR2 FQGTGA. With 3 bases clipped from V and 5 bases from J, the junction kept 1 base outside the gene matches. The CDR3 DNA follows: TGTGCCAGCAGCTTGACAGGGAATAATTCACCCCTCCACTTT. Amino acid sequence: CASSLTGNNSPLHF.

The chain is built from TRBV7-9 and TRBJ1-1; D not resolved. Germline V gives CDR1 SEHNR, CDR2 FQNEAQ (reference sequence). V was clipped by 5 bases and J by 4 bases, with 17 bases between them. The CDR3 extends over 15 amino acids. The CDR3 sequence: CASSLGATEGTEAFF. CDR3 sequence (DNA): TGTGCCAGCAGCCTAGGAGCCACGGAGGGCACTGAAGCTTTCTTT.